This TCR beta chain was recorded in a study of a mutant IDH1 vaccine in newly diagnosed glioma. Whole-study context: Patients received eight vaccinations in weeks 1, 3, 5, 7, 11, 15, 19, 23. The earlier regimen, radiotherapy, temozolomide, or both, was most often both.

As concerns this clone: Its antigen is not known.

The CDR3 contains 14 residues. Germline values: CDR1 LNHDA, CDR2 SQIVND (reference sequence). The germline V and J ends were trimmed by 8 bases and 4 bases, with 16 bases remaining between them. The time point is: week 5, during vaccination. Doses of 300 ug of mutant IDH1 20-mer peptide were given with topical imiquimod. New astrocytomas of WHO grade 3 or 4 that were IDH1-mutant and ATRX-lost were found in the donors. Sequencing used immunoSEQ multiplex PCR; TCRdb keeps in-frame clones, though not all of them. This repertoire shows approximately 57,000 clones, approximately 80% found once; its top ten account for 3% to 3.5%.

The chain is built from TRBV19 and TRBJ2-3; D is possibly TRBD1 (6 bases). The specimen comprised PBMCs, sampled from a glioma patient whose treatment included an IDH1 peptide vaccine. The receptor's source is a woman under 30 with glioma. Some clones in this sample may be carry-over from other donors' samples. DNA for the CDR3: TGTGCCAGTCGAGCCAGGGGCAGTTCAGATACGCAGTATTTT. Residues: CASRARGSSDTQYF. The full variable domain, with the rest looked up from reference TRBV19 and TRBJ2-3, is DGGITQSPKYLFRKEGQNVTLSCEQNLNHDAMYWYRQDPGQGLRLIYYSQIVNDFQKGDIAEGYSVSREKKESFPLTVTSAQKNPTAFYLCASRARGSSDTQYFGPGTRLTVL.